This TCR beta chain appears in the sequencing data of a study of glioma-infiltrating T cells. The iRepertoire nested amplicon-rescue multiplex PCR amplified TCR alpha and beta CDR3s from RNA. Tissue mRNA or PBMC total RNA, roughly 100-400 ng, went into one-step reverse transcription and amplification. TCRdb re-derived calls from the multiplex PCR reads in MiXCR, one entry per CDR3 protein. Counted here are tens of thousands of distinct CDR3 sequences, about 23% occurring once; the ten biggest clones make up 6.7%. Study findings and constraints: Only very few CDR3 sequences appeared in both tissue and blood. Tissue-blood divergence was below expectation in non-neoplastic patients, above in gliomas.

Per the germline V gene, CDR1 is SGHAT and CDR2 is FQNNGV. The CDR3 runs 14 residues. As for this clonotype: Its antigen is still unknown. A much larger clone lies a single base off, so this may be a read error.

This chain links TRBV11-2 with TRBJ1-2; D possibly corresponds to TRBD1 (6 bases). The material sequenced was glioma tissue, nonneoplastic brain tissue, or PBMCs (not recorded which). The sequence was collected from a human donor with low-grade glioma or glioblastoma, undergoing nonglioma brain surgery, or in good health (not recorded which). The CDR3 loop is CASSGNREPYGYSF. The DNA of the CDR3 is TGTGCCAGCAGCGGCAACAGGGAGCCCTATGGCTACAGCTTC. The full variable domain, with the rest looked up from reference TRBV11-2 and TRBJ1-2, is EAGVAQSPRYKIIEKRQSVAFWCNPISGHATLYWYQQILGQGPKLLIQFQNNGVVDDSQLPKDRFSAERLKGVDSTLKIQPAKLEDSAVYLCASSGNREPYGYSFGSGTRLTVV.